Below are 11 T cell receptor beta chains sequenced from a single sample in a study of blood T cell repertoires in COVID-19. Measured with immunoSEQ multiplex PCR; TCRdb has only the in-frame clones, and not every one. The sample includes around 250,000 clones, around 83% seen only once; the top ten take about 1.9%. The material sequenced was peripheral blood. The receptors derive from a man aged 30 to 39 who had recovered from COVID-19.

V usage is TRBV19 and J usage is TRBJ2-3, with 9 bases fitting TRBD1. The germline V gene encodes CDR1 LNHDA and CDR2 SQIVND (reference sequence). V lost 8 bases, J lost 6 bases, and 6 bases stayed unmatched. The CDR3 extends over 13 amino acids. The CDR3 DNA reads TGTGCCAGTTCGGACAGGGGAGGCGATACGCAGTATTTT. Residues: CASSDRGGDTQYF.

The chain recombines TRBV7-7 with TRBJ2-2; 9 nucleotides match TRBD1. Trimming at V came to 5 bases and at J to 2 bases, leaving 6 bases not matched to a gene. CDR3 length equals 16 residues. Germline CDR1 and CDR2: SSHAT and FNYEAQ (reference sequence). CDR3 nucleotide sequence: TGTGCCAGCAGCCCCCGGACAGGGGTTAACACCGGGGAGCTGTTTTTT. This encodes CASSPRTGVNTGELFF.

Comments on this clone: The sample contains more than one DNA sequence encoding this CDR3. The J gene is TRBJ2-1, the V gene TRBV12-3 or TRBV12-4; D not resolved. The germline V and J ends were trimmed by 5 bases and 3 bases, with 8 bases remaining between them. The CDR3 spans 13 residues. CDR3 protein: CASSRDNYNEQFF. In nucleotides, the CDR3 is TGTGCCAGCAGTCGCGACAACTACAATGAGCAGTTCTTC.

CDR3 sequence: CASRSTGGGYNEQFF. Written as DNA, the CDR3 is TGTGCCAGCAGATCAACGGGGGGCGGATACAATGAGCAGTTCTTC. The rearrangement uses TRBV28 and TRBJ2-1; D is possibly TRBD2 (7 bases). The germline V and J ends were trimmed by 6 bases and 4 bases, with 16 bases remaining between them. The germline V gene encodes CDR1 MDHEN and CDR2 SYDVKM. This CDR3 has 15 residues.

The rearrangement uses TRBV4-1 and TRBJ2-2, with D tentatively TRBD2 (5 bases). The V end lost 0 bases, the J end lost 8 bases, and 10 bases lay between the germline ends. The germline V gene has CDR1 MGHRA and CDR2 YSYEKL. CDR3 length: 14 residues. Here the CDR3 reads CASSQEGSVGELFF. CDR3 in DNA: TGCGCCAGCAGCCAAGAGGGGAGTGTTGGGGAGCTGTTTTTT.

The rearrangement links TRBV28 to TRBJ1-2; 7 bases fit TRBD1. This CDR3 is 15 amino acids long. V shed 2 bases and J 4 bases; nucleotides not matched to a gene: 7. Germline loops: CDR1 MDHEN, CDR2 SYDVKM. CDR3 coding DNA: TGTGCCAGCAGTTTAGCCCTGGACAGGCTCTATGGCTACACCTTC. Amino acids: CASSLALDRLYGYTF.

The chain carries TRBV10-3 and TRBJ2-3; 7 positions match TRBD1. CDR1 is ENHRY, CDR2 SYGVKD, per germline. This CDR3 has 14 amino acids. After removal of 4 bases from V and 3 bases from J, the junction contained 4 bases not matched to a gene. CDR3 region: CAISGQGRTDTQYF. The CDR3 DNA follows: TGTGCCATCAGTGGACAGGGAAGGACAGATACGCAGTATTTT.

The count of this clone is one. The V gene is TRBV6-5, the J gene TRBJ1-5; perhaps TRBD1 as D (5 bases). V lost 7 bases and J lost 9, with 13 bases in between. CDR3 size: 12 residues. Germline loops: CDR1 MNHEY, CDR2 SVGAGI. CDR3 DNA: TGTGCCAGCAACCCAGTGGGGGGGCCCCAGCATTTT. Amino acid sequence: CASNPVGGPQHF.

This chain's CDR3 is CASSTDRPVRAFF. The CDR3 bases are TGTGCCAGCAGTACCGACAGACCGGTACGGGCTTTCTTT. This chain joins TRBV28 and TRBJ1-1, with TRBD1 as a possible D gene (5 bases). Looked up from germline, CDR1 is MDHEN and CDR2 is SYDVKM. V was cut by 5 bases and J by 11 bases, with 18 bases left in between. The CDR3 length is 13 residues.

The V gene is TRBV27, the J gene TRBJ2-1; 8 nucleotides align to TRBD2. The CDR3 sequence is 15 residues long. V was pared by 0 bases and J by 9 bases, with 7 bases of the junction left unmatched. Germline CDR1 is MNHEY and CDR2 is SMNVEV (reference sequence). The CDR3 bases are TGTGCCAGCAGTTTATCGTCGGGGGGGCAGGTTGAGCAGTTCTTC. Translation gives CASSLSSGGQVEQFF.

This clone came up a few times. The CDR3 sequence: CASSVGQGFTGELFF. CDR3 DNA sequence: TGTGCCAGTAGTGTCGGACAGGGGTTCACCGGGGAGCTGTTTTTT. The gene calls are TRBV19 and TRBJ2-2; 9 bases are a match to TRBD1. V lost 5 bases and J lost 4; bases outside the gene matches: 5. Per germline, CDR1 LNHDA and CDR2 SQIVND (reference sequence). CDR3 length: 15 residues.